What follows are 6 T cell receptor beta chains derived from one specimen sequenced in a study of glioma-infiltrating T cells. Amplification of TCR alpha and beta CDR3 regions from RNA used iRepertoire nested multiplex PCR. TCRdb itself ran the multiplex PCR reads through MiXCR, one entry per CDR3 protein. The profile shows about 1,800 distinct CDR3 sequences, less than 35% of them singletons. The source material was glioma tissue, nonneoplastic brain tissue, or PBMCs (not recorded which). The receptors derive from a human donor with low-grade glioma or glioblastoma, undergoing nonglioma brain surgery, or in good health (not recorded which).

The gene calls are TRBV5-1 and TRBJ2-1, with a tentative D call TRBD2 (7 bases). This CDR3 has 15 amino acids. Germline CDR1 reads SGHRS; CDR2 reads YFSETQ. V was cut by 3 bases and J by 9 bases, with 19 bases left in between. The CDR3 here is CASSYTGTPGGEQFF. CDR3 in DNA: TGCGCCAGCAGCTATACCGGGACACCGGGGGGTGAGCAGTTCTTC.

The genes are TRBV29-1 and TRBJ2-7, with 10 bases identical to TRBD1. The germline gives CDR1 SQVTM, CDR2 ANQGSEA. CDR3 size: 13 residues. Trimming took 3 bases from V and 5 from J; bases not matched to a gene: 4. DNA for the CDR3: TGCAGCGTTGAGGGGACAGGGGCCCACGAGCAGTACTTC. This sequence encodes CSVEGTGAHEQYF.

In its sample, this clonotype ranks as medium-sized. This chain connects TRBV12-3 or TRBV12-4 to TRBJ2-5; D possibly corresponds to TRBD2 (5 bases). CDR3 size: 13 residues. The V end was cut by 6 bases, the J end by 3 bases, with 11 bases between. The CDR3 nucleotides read TGTGCCAGCAGCCAGTACGGGGAAGAGACCCAGTACTTC. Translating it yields CASSQYGEETQYF.

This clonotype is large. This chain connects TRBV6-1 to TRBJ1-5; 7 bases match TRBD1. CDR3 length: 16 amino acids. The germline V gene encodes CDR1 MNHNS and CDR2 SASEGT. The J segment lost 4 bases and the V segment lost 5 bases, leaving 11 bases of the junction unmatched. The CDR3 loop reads CASSPFGQATNQPQHF. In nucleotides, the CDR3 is TGTGCCAGCAGTCCATTCGGACAGGCAACAAATCAGCCCCAGCATTTT.

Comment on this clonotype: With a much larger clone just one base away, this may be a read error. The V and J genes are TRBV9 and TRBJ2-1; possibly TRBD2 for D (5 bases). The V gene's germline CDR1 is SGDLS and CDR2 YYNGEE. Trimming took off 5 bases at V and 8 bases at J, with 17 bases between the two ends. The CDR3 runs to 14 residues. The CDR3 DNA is TGTGCCAGCAGTACTATCGGGAAATTGGATGAGCAGTTCTTC. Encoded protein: CASSTIGKLDEQFF. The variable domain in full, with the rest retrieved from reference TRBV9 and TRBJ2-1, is DSGVTQTPKHLITATGQRVTLRCSPRSGDLSVYWYQQSLDQGLQFLIQYYNGEERAKGNILERFSAQQFPDLHSELNLSSLELGDSALYFCASSTIGKLDEQFFGPGTRLTVL.

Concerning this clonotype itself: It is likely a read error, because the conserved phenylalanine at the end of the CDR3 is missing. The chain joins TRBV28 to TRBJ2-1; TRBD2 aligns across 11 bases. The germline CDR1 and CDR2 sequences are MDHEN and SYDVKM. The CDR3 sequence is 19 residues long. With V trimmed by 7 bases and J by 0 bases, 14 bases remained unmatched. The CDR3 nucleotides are TGTGCCAGCACCTTGGCGAGGGTAGCGGGAGGGAGCTCCTACAATGAGCAGTTCCTC. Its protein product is CASTLARVAGGSSYNEQFL.